The 30 T cell receptor beta chains below were found in one sample sequenced in a study of tumor-infiltrating lymphocytes in primary liver carcinoma. The researchers produced TCR beta cDNA from around 500 ng total RNA with a constant-region primer. Libraries for TCR beta were built through three nested multiplex PCR rounds, which together made up a slightly modified ARM-PCR procedure. The first two PCR rounds used TRBV1-TRBV30 forward primers with a C-beta reverse primer, roughly 10 cycles each. One entry per CDR3 protein, called by TCRdb with MiXCR from the multiplex PCR reads. This table holds tens of thousands of distinct CDR3 sequences, just over 70% found once. From about 19-30 mg of unsorted bulk tissue, DNA and RNA were co-extracted together. The sample was liver tumor tissue from sampling region 2. Subset in this sample: tumor region T2, inferior pole. The receptors here all came from a man aged 35-49 years with primary liver carcinoma and hepatitis B virus infection.

This clonotype was seen many times. The chain couples TRBV12-3 or TRBV12-4 to TRBJ2-1, with 7 bases identical to TRBD2. The V and J ends lost 8 bases and 7 bases, in that order; junction bases with no gene match: 5. The CDR3 has 12 amino acids. The CDR3 sequence: CASAGRRNEQFF. The CDR3 DNA is TGTGCCAGCGCCGGGAGGAGAAATGAGCAGTTCTTC.

On this clonotype itself: The conserved phenylalanine or tryptophan normally closing the CDR3 is absent here, so this likely arose from a read error. The chain couples TRBV29-1 to TRBJ2-5; weak D call: TRBD1 (6 bases). Trimming shortened V by 7 bases and J by 4 bases, and 13 bases separated the two germline ends. This CDR3 spans 12 amino acids. From germline, CDR1 is SQVTM and CDR2 ANQGSEA. The CDR3 region is CSGMDSGETQYP. The CDR3, as DNA: TGCAGCGGTATGGACAGTGGAGAGACCCAGTACCCC.

This clonotype occurred a few times. The CDR3 bases are TGTGCCAGCAGTGAGGACGGGAGCTCCTACAATGAGCAGTTCTTC. Translated, it gives CASSEDGSSYNEQFF. J is TRBJ2-1 and V is TRBV5-8; tentative D call: TRBD2 (6 bases). CDR1 and CDR2 (germline): SGHTS, YDEGEE. The CDR3 covers 15 residues. The V gene lost 5 bases and the J gene lost 0 bases, with 12 bases spanning the gap.

Notes on this clonotype: This may be a read error: a much more frequent sequence differs by one nucleotide. V gene TRBV4-3 combines with J gene TRBJ2-7; maybe TRBD2 (7 bases). The CDR3 has 15 residues. Germline CDR1 reads LGHNA; CDR2 reads YSLEER. CDR3 protein: CASNQDRGAGDEQYF. Here the CDR3 DNA reads TGCGCCAGCAACCAAGATAGGGGGGCGGGAGACGAGCAGTACTTC.

As concerns this clonotype: At one boundary the junction diverges from the germline segment, which might be a read error. The chain combines TRBV6-5 with TRBJ2-1, with 7 positions matching TRBD2. Per germline, CDR1 MNHEY and CDR2 SVGAGI. This CDR3 spans 17 amino acids. CDR3 nucleotide sequence: TGTGCCACCAGTCCCGCTCGGGGGGTTAGCTCCTACACTGAGCAGTTCTTC. This sequence encodes CATSPARGVSSYTEQFF.

V gene TRBV5-5 combines with J gene TRBJ2-7; D gene ambiguous. Germline V gives CDR1 SGHKS, CDR2 YYEKEE (reference sequence). The CDR3 consists of 13 residues. Trimming removed 6 bases at V and 3 bases at J, with 13 bases between. The CDR3 spells CASTLGRNYEQYF. Here the CDR3 DNA reads TGTGCCAGCACCCTCGGTAGAAACTACGAGCAGTACTTC.

A note on this clonotype: Since the CDR3 does not end with the conserved phenylalanine or tryptophan, this likely comes from a read error. This chain links TRBV11-2 with TRBJ1-1; 7 bases are a match to TRBD1. This CDR3 region has 16 residues. Germline values: CDR1 SGHAT, CDR2 FQNNGV. CDR3 DNA sequence: TGTGTCAACAGCCCATCCAGGGGGTTGGTGAACACTGAAGCTTTCCTT. Amino acids: CVNSPSRGLVNTEAFL.

Concerning this clonotype itself: Being one base from a much bigger clone, this may be a read error. The gene calls are TRBV28 and TRBJ1-5, with D uncertain. CDR1 and CDR2 from the germline V gene are MDHEN and SYDVKM. There are 14 residues in the CDR3. CDR3 sequence: CASSLWARVQSQHF. The CDR3 region has the DNA TGTGCCAGCAGTTTATGGGCGAGGGTTCAGTCCCAGCATTTT. Full variable domain (outside the CDR3, taken from reference TRBV28 and TRBJ1-5): DVKVTQSSRYLVKRTGEKVFLECVQDMDHENMFWYRQDPGLGLRLIYFSYDVKMKEKGDIPEGYSVSREKKERFSLILESASTNQTSMYLCASSLWARVQSQHFGDGTRLSIL.

CDR3 DNA sequence: TGTGCCAGCAGTTGGGGTCAGGGAGGGACCCAGTACTTC. Translated: CASSWGQGGTQYF. This rearrangement joins TRBV12-3 or TRBV12-4 to TRBJ2-5; D perhaps matches TRBD2 (6 bases). This CDR3 is built from 13 residues. Trimming pared 4 bases from V and 7 bases from J, leaving 13 bases between.

Notes on this clonotype: Because it lacks the conserved phenylalanine or tryptophan at the end, this CDR3 is likely a read error. The limits of the CDR3 on the DNA are not certain, so only TCRdb's listed CDR3 is given. This rearrangement joins TRBV29-1 to TRBJ2-5. The CDR3 has 12 amino acids, counting both end residues. CDR1 and CDR2 from the germline V gene are SQVTM and ANQGSEA. The CDR3 loop is CSVAASQETQCI.

In regard to this clonotype: This may arise from a read error, as a much more abundant clone is one base away. V is TRBV5-4 and J is TRBJ2-3; the D gene is possibly TRBD1 (6 bases). The CDR3 spans 11 residues. In germline, CDR1 is SGHNT, CDR2 YYREEE (reference sequence). CDR3 DNA: TGTGTCAGCAGCCAGAACGAAAGGACAGATTTT. Its translation: CVSSQNERTDF.

Remarks on this clonotype: The junction differs from germline at one of its ends, possibly a read error. The V call is TRBV18, the J call TRBJ2-5; tentative D call: TRBD1 (5 bases). The CDR3 length is 16 residues. Germline CDR1 and CDR2: KGHSH and LQKENI. DNA of the CDR3: TGTGTCAGCTCACCACCGAATAGTAAGGGGTCGGAGACCCAGTACTTC. Translating it yields CVSSPPNSKGSETQYF.

This clonotype was seen a few times. CDR3 DNA sequence: TGTGCCAGCAGCTCCGGACGGCCTTACGTGCGCGAGCAGTACTTC. Translation: CASSSGRPYVREQYF. The V and J genes are TRBV11-2 and TRBJ2-7; D is undetermined. The CDR3 consists of 15 residues. Germline CDR1 reads SGHAT; CDR2 reads FQNNGV. Between the trimmed V and J ends, which lost 4 bases and 6 bases, there was a span of 19 bases. Full variable domain (missing parts from reference TRBV11-2 and TRBJ2-7): EAGVAQSPRYKIIEKRQSVAFWCNPISGHATLYWYQQILGQGPKLLIQFQNNGVVDDSQLPKDRFSAERLKGVDSTLKIQPAKLEDSAVYLCASSSGRPYVREQYFGPGTRLTVT.

For this clonotype: One end of the junction fails to match germline, which may point to a read error. This chain links TRBV29-1 with TRBJ2-3, with D perhaps TRBD1 or TRBD2 (5 bases each). This CDR3 region has 13 residues. Germline V CDR1 and CDR2: SQVTM, ANQGSEA. Here the CDR3 reads CSVEGVAGDTQYF. The CDR3 nucleotides are TGCAGCGTTGAGGGGGTCGCTGGAGATACGCAGTACTTT.

V gene TRBV5-6 combines with J gene TRBJ2-7; D uncertain. The germline V and J ends were trimmed by 4 bases and 1 base, with 15 bases remaining between them. This CDR3 is 15 amino acids long. CDR1 is SGHDT and CDR2 is YYEEEE in the germline V gene. The CDR3 here is CASSRGLVGSYEQYF. CDR3 bases: TGTGCCAGCAGCCGCGGATTAGTAGGGTCCTACGAGCAGTACTTC.

On this clonotype: Mismatch with germline at one junction end may stem from a read error. The chain joins TRBV14 to TRBJ2-3; D not certain. This CDR3 has 14 residues. CDR1 and CDR2 (germline): SGHDN, FVKESK. CDR3 DNA sequence: TGTGCCAGCAGCCAAGATCATTGGAGAAATACGCAGTACTTT. Its protein is CASSQDHWRNTQYF.

Remarks on this clonotype: The junction differs from germline at one of its ends, possibly a read error. This sequence joins TRBV6-2 or TRBV6-3 and TRBJ2-3, with 9 bases that match TRBD2. CDR3 length: 15 residues. Germline V gene data show CDR1 as MNHEY and CDR2 as SVGEGT. The DNA for the CDR3 is TGTGCCAGCAGTTACGTTAGCGGGAGAGTAGATACGCGGTATTTT. It yields the protein CASSYVSGRVDTRYF.

Of note for this clonotype: This may be a read error: a much more frequent sequence differs by one nucleotide. The J gene is TRBJ2-7, the V gene TRBV5-1, with D perhaps TRBD2 (5 bases). Per germline, CDR1 SGHRS and CDR2 YFSETQ. The CDR3 loop spans 13 amino acids. V was cut by 4 bases and J by 8 bases, with 16 bases left in between. The CDR3 sequence: CASSPPGSGKQYF. The DNA for the CDR3 is TGCGCCAGCAGCCCCCCCGGATCGGGGAAGCAGTACTTC.

Many counts were recorded for this clonotype. This sequence joins TRBV6-5 and TRBJ1-2; TRBD1 matches at 8 bases. After removal of 5 bases from V and 2 bases from J, the junction contained 10 bases not matched to a gene. The CDR3 runs to 16 residues. Per the germline V gene, CDR1 is MNHEY and CDR2 is SVGAGI. CDR3 DNA sequence: TGTGCCAGCAGTAAACTCGGGGGGACAGGCAACTATGGCTACACCTTC. As protein: CASSKLGGTGNYGYTF.

This clonotype was seen repeatedly, ten times or more. V usage is TRBV29-1 and J usage is TRBJ2-4; weak D call: TRBD2 (6 bases). The CDR3 is 12 amino acids. The germline V gene encodes CDR1 SQVTM and CDR2 ANQGSEA. Trimming left V 6 bases short and J 9 bases short, with 15 bases between. As DNA, the CDR3 is TGCAGCGTAATTCACGGGCGGGGCATTCAGTACTTC. It is translated as CSVIHGRGIQYF. Based on the CDR3 plus reference TRBV29-1 and TRBJ2-4, the full variable domain is SAVISQKPSRDICQRGTSLTIQCQVDSQVTMMFWYRQQPGQSLTLIATANQGSEATYESGFVIDKFPISRPNLTFSTLTVSNMSPEDSSIYLCSVIHGRGIQYFGAGTRLSVL.

As concerns this clonotype: A much larger clone is a single base away; this may be a read error. The rearrangement uses TRBV4-1 and TRBJ2-3; TRBD2 matches at 7 bases. The CDR3 runs 14 residues. V trimming: 7 bases; J trimming: 8 bases; junction bases outside the gene matches: 12. In germline, CDR1 is MGHRA, CDR2 YSYEKL. This CDR3 reads CASTRQSGEGTQYF. CDR3 sequence (DNA): TGCGCCAGCACCCGACAAAGCGGGGAAGGTACGCAGTATTTT.

With regard to this clonotype: Compared with germline, one end of the junction differs, possibly owing to a read error. The chain has TRBV4-1 and TRBJ1-2; D call uncertain. Per germline, CDR1 MGHRA and CDR2 YSYEKL. The CDR3 runs to 14 residues. CDR3 DNA: TGCGCCAGTAGCCAAGAAGAGGGTGATTATGTCTACACCTTC. It codes for CASSQEEGDYVYTF.

Concerning this clonotype itself: The conserved final phenylalanine or tryptophan is absent from the CDR3, which likely points to a read error. The chain combines TRBV6-1 with TRBJ2-2; 9 nucleotides agree with TRBD1. The CDR3 loop spans 17 amino acids. Trimming cost V 6 bases and J 7 bases; bases outside gene matches: 15. Germline V gene lookup returns CDR1 MNHNS and CDR2 SASEGT. The CDR3 nucleotides are TGTGCCAGCAGAGGAATACAGGGGGCTTTGGACATCGGGGAGCTGTTTTTA. This gives the protein CASRGIQGALDIGELFL.

The sample holds one count of this clonotype. A junction end diverges from the germline sequence, so it may reflect a read error. The rearrangement joins TRBV5-4 to TRBJ2-7; 9 bases map to TRBD2. The CDR3 loop spans 15 amino acids. Per the germline V gene, CDR1 is SGHNT and CDR2 is YYREEE (reference sequence). The CDR3 loop reads CATSSPGLAGYEQYF. CDR3 DNA sequence: TGTGCCACCAGCTCGCCGGGGCTAGCGGGGTACGAGCAGTACTTC.

Of note for this clonotype: At one end the junction does not follow the germline gene, possibly because of a read error. The chain combines TRBV5-4 with TRBJ2-1; 7 nucleotides align to TRBD2. Germline V gene data show CDR1 as SGHNT and CDR2 as YYREEE (reference sequence). The CDR3 spans 16 residues. CDR3 DNA: TGTGCCAGCAACTTGTTTTCTAGCGGTAACCGAAATGAGCAGTTATTC. Its protein is CASNLFSSGNRNEQLF.

Comments on this clonotype: Germline and junction disagree at one end, which may indicate a read error. This chain uses TRBV13 with TRBJ2-6; D is tentatively TRBD1 or TRBD2 (5 bases each). In germline, CDR1 is PRHDT, CDR2 FYEKMQ (reference sequence). The CDR3 is 17 amino acids. The CDR3 coding sequence is TGTGCCAGCACCATTTACCGGGACGGCTCTGGGGCCAACGTCTTGACTTTC. Translated: CASTIYRDGSGANVLTF.

A remark on this clonotype: A read error is possible here, since a much larger clone lies one base away. J is TRBJ2-7 and V is TRBV7-9, with D perhaps assigned TRBD1 or TRBD2 (5 bases each). CDR1 is SEHNR and CDR2 is FQNEAQ in the germline V gene (reference sequence). V lost 5 bases and J 0 bases, leaving 17 bases between the germline ends. This CDR3 has 16 amino acids. CDR3 sequence: CASSALGAESSYEQYF. The CDR3 DNA reads as TGTGCCAGCAGCGCCCTCGGGGCAGAGAGCTCCTACGAGCAGTACTTC.

For this clonotype: The CDR3 carries no conserved terminal phenylalanine or tryptophan, so it likely arises from a read error. V usage is TRBV6-1 and J usage is TRBJ1-5; D remains ambiguous. This CDR3 is built from 13 residues. Germline values: CDR1 MNHNS, CDR2 SASEGT. In nucleotides, the CDR3 is TGTACCAGCAGTGAGGAGGAGGATCAGCCCCAGCATCTT. It is translated as CTSSEEEDQPQHL.

This clonotype was counted between two and nine times. This sequence joins TRBV15 and TRBJ2-1; D not certain. CDR3 length equals 12 residues. CDR1 and CDR2 from the germline V gene are LNHNV and YYDKDF (reference sequence). V gave up 4 bases and J gave up 8 bases, with 9 bases separating them. In nucleotides, the CDR3 is TGTGCCACCAGCAATAACCGGCATGAGCAGTTCTTC. It yields the protein CATSNNRHEQFF.

The rearrangement uses TRBV6-2 or TRBV6-3 and TRBJ2-5; 12 bases align to TRBD2. The CDR3 totals 15 residues. The germline V gene encodes CDR1 MNHEY and CDR2 SVGEGT. V was clipped by 0 bases and J by 5 bases; unmatched bases: 1. CDR3 protein: CASSYSTSGSETQYF. CDR3 nucleotides: TGTGCCAGCAGTTACTCGACTAGCGGGAGTGAGACCCAGTACTTC.